Presented here are 3 T cell receptor beta chains from one specimen sequenced in a study of T cell repertoires in cytomegalovirus infection. These TCRs' antigens remain unknown. TCRdb recomputed calls from the reads with MiXCR, one row per CDR3 protein. The sample records roughly 990,000 distinct CDR3 sequences, about 33% being singletons. Specimen: cultured CD8+ T cells from PBMCs, collected from culture after CMV antigen stimulation. These receptors originate from a human donor in good health (CMV status not recorded). Some clones in this sample may be carry-over from other donors' samples.

This sequence joins TRBV12-3 or TRBV12-4 and TRBJ2-5; D is perhaps TRBD1 or TRBD2 (6 bases each). The CDR3 covers 14 residues. The V gene lost 2 bases and the J gene lost 5 bases, with 12 bases spanning the gap. The CDR3 nucleotides read TGTGCCAGCAGTTTACCCGGGGGCGGTGAGACCCAGTACTTC. Amino acid sequence: CASSLPGGGETQYF.

Worth noting for this clonotype: A read error may produce the germline difference seen at one junction end. The chain is built from TRBV7-7 and TRBJ2-2; TRBD2 is a possible D gene (5 bases). CDR1 is SSHAT and CDR2 is FNYEAQ in the germline V gene (reference sequence). The CDR3 runs 12 residues. In DNA, the CDR3 is TGTGCTAGCAGGACTCAAGCCGGGGAGCTGTTTTTT. It encodes CASRTQAGELFF.

This clonotype has more than one count but fewer than ten. This rearrangement joins TRBV11-3 to TRBJ2-5; 8 bases are a match to TRBD2. The CDR3 contains 15 residues. With 2 bases clipped from V and 4 bases from J, the junction kept 6 bases outside the gene matches. Germline V CDR1 and CDR2: SGHNT, YENEEA. The CDR3 nucleotides read TGTGCCAGCAGCTTAATCAGCGGGGGAGGAGAGACCCAGTACTTC. The encoded protein is CASSLISGGGETQYF.